The 17 T cell receptor beta chains listed next were all sequenced from one sample in a study of blood T cell repertoires in COVID-19. Sequencing used immunoSEQ multiplex PCR; TCRdb keeps in-frame clones, though not all of them. In the table there are some 280,000 clones, roughly 90% of which are singletons. The sample consisted of peripheral blood. The receptors were sampled from an older woman with acute or convalescent COVID-19.

V usage is TRBV5-1 and J usage is TRBJ2-5; 8 nucleotides align to TRBD2. The V gene's germline CDR1 is SGHRS and CDR2 YFSETQ. V trimming: 5 bases; J trimming: 4 bases; junction bases outside the gene matches: 10. The length of the CDR3 is 15 residues. Here the CDR3 DNA reads TGCGCCAGCAGAGCGGGAGTACCACGGGGAGAGACCCAGTACTTC. Translation gives CASRAGVPRGETQYF.

The V and J genes are TRBV4-3 and TRBJ2-1; maybe TRBD2 (5 bases). The germline V and J ends were trimmed by 0 bases and 4 bases, with 10 bases remaining between them. CDR3 length: 15 residues. The germline CDR1 and CDR2 sequences are LGHNA and YSLEER. CDR3 residues: CASSQEPQRYNEQFF. DNA of the CDR3: TGCGCCAGCAGCCAAGAACCTCAGCGGTACAATGAGCAGTTCTTC.

This clone was observed a handful of times. CDR3 bases: TGTGCCAGCAGTTTAAGGGGGCAGACTTTCAATCAGCCCCAGCATTTT. Encoded protein: CASSLRGQTFNQPQHF. The V gene is TRBV28, the J gene TRBJ1-5; 7 nucleotides line up with TRBD1. Trimming at V came to 2 bases and at J to 3 bases, leaving 7 bases not matched to a gene. The CDR3 is made up of 16 amino acids. CDR1 and CDR2 (germline): MDHEN, SYDVKM.

The rearrangement links TRBV7-9 to TRBJ1-2; D is unresolved. Per the germline V gene, CDR1 is SEHNR and CDR2 is FQNEAQ (reference sequence). V was shortened by 2 bases and J by 8 bases, with 9 bases between the two germline ends. The CDR3 loop spans 12 amino acids. CDR3 protein: CASSLTPGGYTF. CDR3 DNA: TGTGCCAGCAGCTTAACCCCCGGGGGCTACACCTTC.

The V gene is TRBV6-5, the J gene TRBJ1-5; tentative D call: TRBD1 (6 bases). The length of the CDR3 is 12 residues. The germline V gene has CDR1 MNHEY and CDR2 SVGAGI. V was clipped by 8 bases and J by 4 bases, with 9 bases between them. CDR3 DNA sequence: TGTGCCAGCCGAAGGGGGAATCAGCCCCAGCATTTT. Translating gives CASRRGNQPQHF.

The chain employs TRBV5-6 and TRBJ2-6; D not certain. Trimming left V 4 bases short and J 2 bases short, with 13 bases between. CDR3 size: 16 residues. The V gene's germline CDR1 is SGHDT and CDR2 YYEEEE. CDR3 region: CASSPVPTTGANVLTF. CDR3 coding DNA: TGTGCCAGCAGCCCGGTCCCAACCACTGGGGCCAACGTCCTGACTTTC.

V is TRBV10-3 and J is TRBJ1-5; weak D call: TRBD1 (6 bases). CDR3 length: 13 amino acids. V lost 11 bases and J lost 0, with 11 bases in between. CDR1 is ENHRY, CDR2 SYGVKD, per germline. The CDR3 DNA sequence: TGTGCCCACCAGGGGAATAGCAATCAGCCCCAGCATTTT. It translates to CAHQGNSNQPQHF.

This rearrangement joins TRBV27 to TRBJ2-7, with 16 nucleotides matching TRBD2. The germline V gene encodes CDR1 MNHEY and CDR2 SMNVEV (reference sequence). V lost 10 bases and J lost 2; bases outside the gene matches: 14. The CDR3 consists of 18 residues. CDR3 DNA: TGTGCCATCCACCCAACCGGGACTAGCGGGAGGGCCCCCTACGAGCAGTACTTC. The encoded protein is CAIHPTGTSGRAPYEQYF.

The chain is built from TRBV18 and TRBJ2-5, with D maybe TRBD2 (6 bases). V was clipped by 0 bases and J by 5 bases, with 16 bases between them. CDR1 and CDR2 from the germline V gene are KGHSH and LQKENI. The CDR3 extends over 16 amino acids. This CDR3 reads CASSPPGGRRKETQYF. The CDR3 DNA reads as TGTGCCAGCTCACCACCGGGGGGTCGTCGTAAGGAGACCCAGTACTTC.

The chain combines TRBV14 with TRBJ2-1; 7 bases agree with TRBD1. CDR3 length: 16 amino acids. The V and J ends lost 3 bases and 0 bases, in that order; junction bases with no gene match: 5. The germline CDR1 and CDR2 sequences are SGHDN and FVKESK. CDR3 in DNA: TGTGCCAGCAGCCAGGATCACAGGGGCTCCTACAATGAGCAGTTCTTC. It specifies CASSQDHRGSYNEQFF. Full variable domain (rest looked up from reference TRBV14 and TRBJ2-1): EAGVTQFPSHSVIEKGQTVTLRCDPISGHDNLYWYRRVMGKEIKFLLHFVKESKQDESGMPNNRFLAERTGGTYSTLKVQPAELEDSGVYFCASSQDHRGSYNEQFFGPGTRLTVL.

The J gene is TRBJ2-7, the V gene TRBV13, with 7 bases aligning to TRBD2. The trim removed 0 bases at V and 6 bases at J, leaving 2 bases unmatched. This CDR3 spans 13 amino acids. The germline CDR1 and CDR2 sequences are PRHDT and FYEKMQ (reference sequence). CDR3 region: CASSLGGRTEQYF. CDR3 bases: TGTGCCAGCAGCTTAGGCGGGAGGACCGAGCAGTACTTC.

The V call is TRBV27, the J call TRBJ2-1; possibly TRBD2 for D (5 bases). This CDR3 comprises 16 residues. The V gene lost 1 base and the J gene lost 0 bases, with 10 bases spanning the gap. CDR1 and CDR2 from the germline V gene are MNHEY and SMNVEV (reference sequence). In DNA, the CDR3 is TGTGCCAGCAGTTTATATAGCGAAAGCTCCTACAATGAGCAGTTCTTC. Residues: CASSLYSESSYNEQFF.

The chain joins TRBV6-6 to TRBJ1-5; D call uncertain. Germline V lookup: CDR1 MNHNY, CDR2 SVGAGI (reference sequence). V lost 2 bases, J lost 2 bases, and 10 bases lay in between. The CDR3 sequence is 15 residues long. The CDR3 reads CASSYMAVGNQPQHF. CDR3 DNA: TGTGCCAGCAGTTACATGGCAGTTGGCAATCAGCCCCAGCATTTT.

The sample holds many counts of this clone. The chain carries TRBV29-1 and TRBJ2-7; D perhaps matches TRBD1 (5 bases). The germline V gene encodes CDR1 SQVTM and CDR2 ANQGSEA. There are 15 residues in the CDR3. V was cut by 4 bases and J by 6 bases, with 22 bases left in between. The CDR3 DNA follows: TGCAGCGTTGGTGCAGCAGGGTTACTCGGATCCGAGCAGTACTTC. Its translation: CSVGAAGLLGSEQYF.

The rearrangement uses TRBV5-4 and TRBJ2-2, with D perhaps matching TRBD1 (5 bases). Germline CDR1 reads SGHNT; CDR2 reads YYREEE (reference sequence). V was pared by 4 bases and J by 2 bases, with 12 bases between. This CDR3 has 15 residues. CDR3 in amino acids: CASSPTALNTGELFF. The CDR3 DNA is TGTGCCAGCAGCCCGACAGCCCTAAACACCGGGGAGCTGTTTTTT.

The chain uses TRBV6-5 and TRBJ1-5; D may be TRBD1 (5 bases). V lost 6 bases, J lost 3 bases, and 15 bases lay in between. This CDR3 contains 15 residues. In germline, CDR1 is MNHEY, CDR2 SVGAGI. CDR3 loop: CASSTGGGFNQPQHF. The CDR3, as DNA: TGTGCCAGCAGCACCGGGGGTGGATTCAATCAGCCCCAGCATTTT.

The chain links TRBV2 to TRBJ1-6, with D tentatively TRBD1 (5 bases). The length of the CDR3 is 13 residues. The V gene lost 3 bases and the J gene lost 7 bases, with 7 bases spanning the gap. CDR1 and CDR2 from the germline V gene are SNHLY and FYNNEI. This CDR3 reads CASSDRANSPLHF. The DNA of the CDR3 is TGTGCCAGCAGTGACAGGGCGAATTCACCCCTCCACTTT.